The 9 T cell receptor beta chains below were found in one sample sequenced in a study of cytomegalovirus exposure and HLA in healthy donors. The PCR was carried out with 60 Vbeta primers and 13 Jbeta primers. Clones were read by immunoSEQ multiplex PCR, and TCRdb kept only the in-frame ones, dropping some. The table lists roughly 180,000 clones, approximately 78% of them singletons. Sequenced: PBMCs. Receptors were obtained from a woman between 50 and 59 years old in good health and CMV-seropositive.

This rearrangement joins TRBV18 to TRBJ1-5; D gene unclear. The V end was cut by 3 bases, the J end by 0 bases, with 3 bases between. The germline V gene encodes CDR1 KGHSH and CDR2 LQKENI. The CDR3 length is 13 residues. The CDR3, as DNA: TGTGCCAGCTCACCCCTTAGCAATCAGCCCCAGCATTTT. It codes for CASSPLSNQPQHF.

The chain combines TRBV6-6 with TRBJ1-1, with D unresolved. Germline CDR1 reads MNHNY; CDR2 reads SVGAGI (reference sequence). The CDR3 length is 13 residues. V was cut by 5 bases and J by 2 bases, with 9 bases left in between. The CDR3 loop reads CASSLESNTEAFF. For the CDR3, the DNA is TGTGCCAGCAGTCTGGAGAGTAACACTGAAGCTTTCTTT.

This CDR3 is CASSFGSPEAFF. The DNA of the CDR3 is TGTGCCAGCAGCTTCGGGTCTCCGGAAGCTTTCTTT. The J gene is TRBJ1-1, the V gene TRBV11-2; D gene unclear. The CDR3 is 12 residues long. V was cut by 3 bases and J by 8 bases, with 10 bases left in between. Germline loops: CDR1 SGHAT, CDR2 FQNNGV. The full variable domain, completed using reference TRBV11-2 and TRBJ1-1, is EAGVAQSPRYKIIEKRQSVAFWCNPISGHATLYWYQQILGQGPKLLIQFQNNGVVDDSQLPKDRFSAERLKGVDSTLKIQPAKLEDSAVYLCASSFGSPEAFFGQGTRLTVV.

This chain connects TRBV20-1 to TRBJ1-1; D is undetermined. The CDR3 length is 11 residues. Trimming took off 7 bases at V and 1 base at J, with 7 bases between the two ends. Germline lookup yields CDR1 DFQATT and CDR2 SNEGSKA (reference sequence). The CDR3, as DNA: TGCAGTGTGGCAGAGAACACTGAAGCTTTCTTT. Its translation is CSVAENTEAFF.

This sequence joins TRBV20-1 and TRBJ2-1, with TRBD1 matching over 7 bases. Looked up from germline, CDR1 is DFQATT and CDR2 is SNEGSKA (reference sequence). This CDR3 has 11 amino acids. The junction had 3 bases not matched to a gene; V was cut back by 1 base and J by 12 bases. In DNA form, the CDR3 reads TGCAGTGCTAGAGTACAGGGGTTGCAGTTCTTC. The encoded protein is CSARVQGLQFF.

This chain uses TRBV19 with TRBJ2-3; a weak D match, TRBD2 (5 bases). This CDR3 has 16 amino acids. Germline V gene lookup returns CDR1 LNHDA and CDR2 SQIVND (reference sequence). V lost 2 bases and J 4 bases, leaving 16 bases between the germline ends. The CDR3 DNA reads as TGTGCCAGTAGTATACTCGGAGGCCCCAACCCAGATACGCAGTATTTT. This gives the protein CASSILGGPNPDTQYF.

About this clone: One end of the junction varies from germline; a read error may be responsible. The gene calls are TRBV5-1 and TRBJ2-2; D perhaps matches TRBD2 (5 bases). Germline CDR1 is SGHRS and CDR2 is YFSETQ. The CDR3 is 14 amino acids. The CDR3 DNA follows: TGCGCCAGCCGCTTTCGGGGGAACACCGGGGAGCTGTTTTTT. It translates to CASRFRGNTGELFF.

V gene TRBV7-9 combines with J gene TRBJ1-1; TRBD1 might be the D (5 bases). The germline V gene encodes CDR1 SEHNR and CDR2 FQNEAQ (reference sequence). The CDR3 has 14 amino acids. Trimming took 8 bases from V and 1 from J, leaving 14 bases between them. This CDR3 is CASERTLTNTEAFF. The CDR3 DNA sequence: TGTGCCAGCGAGAGGACACTTACGAACACTGAAGCTTTCTTT.

The V call is TRBV30, the J call TRBJ1-5; a possible D gene is TRBD1 (6 bases). Germline V gives CDR1 GTSNPN, CDR2 SVGIG (reference sequence). This CDR3 region has 13 residues. V lost 2 bases, J lost 7 bases, and 12 bases lay in between. CDR3 sequence reads: CAWSLPGEQPQHF. CDR3 coding DNA: TGTGCCTGGAGTCTCCCAGGGGAGCAGCCCCAGCATTTT.